One and the same sample provided the 10 T cell receptor beta chains below, sequenced in a study of T cells in Graves' hyperthyroidism and ophthalmopathy. The CDR3 regions of TCR beta were amplified from RNA transcripts. The HTBI primer set served for first-round RT-PCR of the TCR CDR3. TCRdb reprocessed the multiplex PCR reads via MiXCR and lists one record per CDR3 protein. The sample has roughly 330,000 distinct CDR3 sequences; roughly 17% are singletons. Sequencing input: blood. Every receptor here comes from a man aged 25 to 40 with Graves' hyperthyroidism.

This clonotype was counted many times. In DNA, the CDR3 is TGTGCCAGCAGTTTTGAAGGGTCCGAGCAGTACTTC. It codes for CASSFEGSEQYF. The V call is TRBV27, the J call TRBJ2-7; D is unclear. The ends were cut back, 3 bases at V and 6 bases at J, with 9 bases in the middle. This CDR3 contains 12 residues. CDR1 and CDR2 from the germline V gene are MNHEY and SMNVEV (reference sequence).

This clonotype was found many times. The chain has TRBV28 and TRBJ2-3; weak D call: TRBD2 (5 bases). The V gene lost 6 bases and the J gene lost 4 bases, with 11 bases spanning the gap. Per the germline V gene, CDR1 is MDHEN and CDR2 is SYDVKM. The CDR3 spans 13 residues. The CDR3 here is CASSTTGADTQYF. For the CDR3, the DNA is TGTGCCAGCAGCACGACCGGGGCAGATACGCAGTATTTT.

This clonotype was recorded many times. The chain carries TRBV2 and TRBJ2-6; D might be TRBD1 (6 bases). V lost 4 bases and J lost 13, with 14 bases in between. The length of the CDR3 is 13 residues. The germline gives CDR1 SNHLY, CDR2 FYNNEI. The CDR3 bases are TGTGCCAGCAGTGGACGAGGACAGAAGGTCCTGACTTTC. This codes for CASSGRGQKVLTF.

This clonotype was seen many times. The chain recombines TRBV19 with TRBJ1-2, with unresolved D. Germline V gene data show CDR1 as LNHDA and CDR2 as SQIVND (reference sequence). The V end lost 4 bases, the J end lost 5 bases, and 17 bases lay between the germline ends. This CDR3 spans 15 amino acids. In nucleotides, the CDR3 is TGTGCCAGTAGTACAAAAGTGCGCGGGTTATATGGCTACACCTTC. As protein: CASSTKVRGLYGYTF.

Of note for this clonotype: A much more abundant neighbour one base away suggests this may be a read error. This chain uses TRBV29-1 with TRBJ2-1; TRBD2 is a possible D gene (5 bases). The CDR3 contains 14 residues. In germline, CDR1 is SQVTM, CDR2 ANQGSEA. In nucleotides, the CDR3 is TGCAGCGTTGAGACGGGATACGGTGTTTCTGAGCAGCTCTTC. This encodes CSVETGYGVSEQLF.

This clonotype was recorded at least ten times. The chain carries TRBV28 and TRBJ2-1; D is possibly TRBD2 (5 bases). With 8 bases removed from V and 4 bases from J, the gap between germline ends came to 12 bases. CDR3 length: 13 amino acids. Germline-derived CDR1 and CDR2 are MDHEN and SYDVKM. CDR3 in DNA: TGTGCCAGCCTCTCCGGGATATACAATGAGCAGTTCTTC. This encodes CASLSGIYNEQFF.

This clonotype appeared once. This chain uses TRBV5-1 with TRBJ1-4; 7 bases align to TRBD1. The V and J ends lost 1 base and 7 bases, in that order; junction bases with no gene match: 7. Germline assignment: CDR1 SGHRS and CDR2 YFSETQ. The CDR3 totals 15 residues. CDR3 nucleotides: TGCGCCAGCAGCTTGACCGGGACAGAGACTGAAAAACTGTTTTTT. Protein sequence: CASSLTGTETEKLFF.

This clonotype has only a few counts. This sequence joins TRBV18 and TRBJ2-1, with TRBD2 matching 9 bases. The V and J ends lost 2 bases and 1 base, in that order; junction bases with no gene match: 9. The CDR3 sequence is 18 residues long. Germline values: CDR1 KGHSH, CDR2 LQKENI. CDR3 residues: CASSPSLAGGLSYNEQFF. CDR3 sequence (DNA): TGTGCCAGCTCACCATCTTTGGCGGGAGGGTTATCCTACAATGAGCAGTTCTTC.

This clonotype was seen only a few times. The J gene is TRBJ2-1, the V gene TRBV7-9; TRBD2 matches 14 bases. With 4 bases clipped from V and 12 bases from J, the junction kept 2 bases outside the gene matches. The CDR3 length is 13 residues. The germline gives CDR1 SEHNR, CDR2 FQNEAQ (reference sequence). The CDR3 is CASSSGLAGVQFF. The CDR3 DNA sequence: TGTGCCAGCAGCTCGGGACTAGCGGGAGTGCAGTTCTTC.

This clonotype showed up many times. The chain combines TRBV10-3 with TRBJ1-1; D remains unclear. The CDR3 spans 13 residues. The V end was cut by 0 bases, the J end by 0 bases, with 2 bases between. Germline V gene lookup returns CDR1 ENHRY and CDR2 SYGVKD. This CDR3 reads CAISESLNTEAFF. DNA for the CDR3: TGTGCCATCAGTGAGTCTTTGAACACTGAAGCTTTCTTT.